These T cell receptor beta chains were read from a single sample in a study of blood T cells in healthy people across ages. TCRdb reprocessed the 5' RACE reads via MiXCR and lists one record per CDR3 protein. The sample yields some 900,000 distinct CDR3 sequences, around 48% seen once. Sequenced: blood. Source of these receptors: a man aged 25-45 years in good health. Each CDR3 is given with its conserved first and last residue. The order of the fields is clone size, D gene, J gene, V gene, CDR3 protein, CDR3 DNA. The D gene is left open where the match is weak. Rows may omit the clone size; those that give it use once, few, many or a size class.

>-|TRBD1|TRBJ2-5|TRBV20-1
CSARDYRQGGQETQYF
TGCAGTGCTAGAGACTACCGACAGGGGGGACAAGAGACCCAGTACTTC
>few|-|TRBJ2-2|TRBV11-2
CASSIGGGELFF
TGTGCCAGCAGCATAGGCGGTGGGGAGCTGTTTTTT
>once|-|TRBJ1-4|TRBV6-5
CASSYGGTSEKLFF
TGTGCCAGCAGTTACGGGGGGACTTCTGAAAAACTGTTTTTT
>-|-|TRBJ1-1|TRBV29-1
CSVGGRGLNTEAFF
TGCAGCGTAGGGGGGCGGGGGTTGAACACTGAAGCTTTCTTT
>many|-|TRBJ1-5|TRBV29-1
CSAILGAGQPQHF
TGCAGCGCGATCTTGGGCGCGGGGCAGCCCCAGCATTTT
>few|-|TRBJ2-3|TRBV28
CASSLGTATDTQYF
TGCGCCAGCAGCCTAGGGACGGCAACAGATACGCAGTATTTT
>few|-|TRBJ2-7|TRBV4-3
CASSQEPGYEQYF
TGCGCCAGCAGCCAAGAGCCGGGATACGAGCAGTACTTC
>few|TRBD1|TRBJ1-2|TRBV28
CASSSGDRSNYGYTF
TGTGCCAGCAGTTCAGGGGACAGATCTAACTATGGCTACACCTTC
>-|-|TRBJ2-2|TRBV3-1
CASLDDTGELFF
TGTGCCAGCCTAGACGACACCGGGGAGCTGTTTTTT
>few|-|TRBJ2-5|TRBV6-5
CASSYGTNDPETQYF
TGTGCCAGCAGTTACGGGACAAATGACCCAGAGACCCAGTACTTC
>-|-|TRBJ1-2|TRBV20-1
CSARNLALATNYGYTF
TGCAGTGCTAGGAATCTAGCCCTAGCAACGAACTATGGCTACACCTTC
>-|TRBD2|TRBJ2-1|TRBV20-1
CSAVTGTSGGEQFF
TGCAGTGCTGTCACCGGGACTAGCGGGGGGGAGCAGTTCTTC
>few|TRBD1|TRBJ2-5|TRBV10-3
CAISDRDRVQETQYF
TGTGCCATCAGTGATCGAGACAGGGTCCAAGAGACCCAGTACTTC
>-|-|TRBJ2-1|TRBV29-1
CSVDKRRENEQFF
TGCAGCGTTGATAAACGACGGGAGAATGAGCAGTTCTTC
>-|-|TRBJ1-6|TRBV5-6
CASTQDTENSPLHF
TGTGCCAGCACCCAGGACACCGAAAATTCACCCCTCCACTTT
>few|TRBD1|TRBJ2-7|TRBV6-2/TRBV6-3
CASSYSSWDRGYEQYF
TGTGCCAGCAGTTACTCATCATGGGACAGGGGCTACGAGCAGTACTTC
>-|TRBD1|TRBJ2-7|TRBV28
CDSSYTTGTGNEQYF
TGTGACAGCAGCTATACTACCGGGACAGGCAATGAGCAGTACTTC
>-|-|TRBJ2-3|TRBV7-2
CASSLAPYTDTQYF
TGTGCCAGCAGCTTAGCCCCCTACACAGATACGCAGTATTTT
>-|TRBD2|TRBJ2-1|TRBV6-5
CASSRQGLAGGNEQFF
TGTGCCAGCAGTCGACAAGGACTAGCGGGGGGGAATGAGCAGTTCTTC
>few|-|TRBJ1-6|TRBV7-2
CASSPGRGNSPLHF
TGTGCCAGCAGCCCCGGCAGGGGTAATTCACCCCTCCACTTT
>-|-|TRBJ2-5|TRBV4-1
CASSGIEGNNEQYF
TGCGCCAGCAGCGGTATTGAAGGGAACAATGAGCAGTACTTC
>few|-|TRBJ2-3|TRBV24-1
CATSDFSATDTQYF
TGTGCCACCAGTGATTTTAGCGCCACAGATACGCAGTATTTT
>-|TRBD1|TRBJ2-2|TRBV28
CASRADRGSNTGELFF
TGTGCCAGCAGAGCCGACAGGGGGTCGAACACCGGGGAGCTGTTTTTT
>few|-|TRBJ2-1|TRBV6-6
CASSISLGEQFF
TGTGCCAGCAGCATTTCCCTAGGGGAGCAGTTCTTC
>few|-|TRBJ2-2|TRBV5-1
CASSLGATANTGELFF
TGCGCCAGCAGCTTGGGGGCTACTGCGAACACCGGGGAGCTGTTTTTT
>-|-|TRBJ2-5|TRBV5-1
CASSAAVGNQEAQYF
TGCGCCAGCAGCGCGGCGGTGGGCAATCAAGAGGCCCAGTACTTC
>-|-|TRBJ1-1|TRBV11-3
CASSRGGWGLLPVEAFF
TGTGCCAGCAGCCGTGGGGGTTGGGGACTTTTACCAGTTGAAGCTTTCTTT
>-|-|TRBJ1-1|TRBV7-9
CASSLEVEAFF
TGTGCCAGCAGTTTGGAGGTTGAAGCTTTCTTT
>-|-|TRBJ2-7|TRBV13
CASSSRQAYAYNEQYF
TGTGCCAGCAGCTCAAGACAGGCCTACGCCTACAATGAGCAGTACTTC
>-|-|TRBJ1-4|TRBV20-1
CSARDRRFNEKLFF
TGCAGTGCTAGAGATCGGCGGTTTAATGAAAAACTGTTTTTT
>-|-|TRBJ2-1|TRBV9
CASSEGGGQQFF
TGTGCCAGCAGTGAAGGGGGGGGTCAGCAGTTCTTC
>-|-|TRBJ1-1|TRBV19
CASSGTTEAFF
TGTGCCAGTTCAGGGACCACTGAAGCTTTCTTT
>-|-|TRBJ1-1|TRBV6-5
CASSYQRGNTEAFF
TGTGCCAGCAGTTATCAACGGGGGAACACTGAAGCTTTCTTT
>few|TRBD2|TRBJ2-4|TRBV7-8
CASSFQTSGGWAKNIQYF
TGTGCCAGCAGCTTTCAGACTAGCGGGGGGTGGGCCAAAAACATTCAGTACTTC
>-|-|TRBJ2-1|TRBV6-1
CASRDDSPYNEQFF
TGTGCCAGCAGGGACGACAGCCCCTACAATGAGCAGTTCTTC
>-|TRBD1|TRBJ2-7|TRBV6-1
CASSVPRGTGVDEQYF
TGTGCCAGCAGTGTTCCACGCGGGACAGGGGTAGATGAGCAGTACTTC
>-|-|TRBJ2-5|TRBV15
CATSRDLSNQETQYF
TGTGCCACCAGCAGAGACCTGTCAAATCAAGAGACCCAGTACTTC
>-|TRBD1|TRBJ2-3|TRBV10-2
CASSQGARDTQYF
TGCGCCAGCAGTCAGGGGGCCCGGGATACGCAGTATTTT
>once|-|TRBJ1-1|TRBV7-2
CASSLGPAIEAFF
TGTGCCAGCAGCCTAGGGCCCGCAATTGAAGCTTTCTTT
>few|TRBD2|TRBJ2-3|TRBV28
CASSSGGGIVSDTQYF
TGTGCCAGCAGTTCTGGCGGGGGTATAGTTTCAGATACGCAGTATTTT
>-|-|TRBJ2-1|TRBV29-1
CSCGRYNEQFF
TGCAGTTGTGGTCGCTACAATGAGCAGTTCTTC
>-|TRBD1|TRBJ1-2|TRBV20-1
CSAKGQTGNYGYTF
TGCAGTGCTAAAGGCCAGACAGGGAACTATGGCTACACCTTC
>few|TRBD1|TRBJ2-1|TRBV12-3/TRBV12-4
CASRLRDRYNEQFF
TGTGCCAGCAGGCTCCGGGACAGGTACAATGAGCAGTTCTTC
>-|TRBD1|TRBJ2-5|TRBV29-1
CSVETRDSQEAQYF
TGCAGCGTTGAAACACGGGACAGCCAAGAGGCCCAGTACTTC
>few|-|TRBJ2-1|TRBV7-3
CASSVTGEQFF
TGTGCCAGCAGCGTTACAGGGGAGCAGTTCTTC
>few|-|TRBJ2-5|TRBV20-1
CSARADLPETQYF
TGCAGTGCTAGGGCGGACCTGCCCGAGACCCAGTACTTC
>few|-|TRBJ2-7|TRBV6-2/TRBV6-3
CASSYSSGLQYF
TGTGCCAGCAGTTACTCGTCAGGCCTTCAGTACTTC
>few|-|TRBJ2-5|TRBV4-3
CASSQDRSTRGETQYF
TGCGCCAGCAGCCAAGATAGGTCCACACGGGGAGAGACCCAGTACTTC
>few|-|TRBJ2-3|TRBV6-5
CASSYFNPWDTQYF
TGTGCCAGCAGTTACTTTAACCCTTGGGATACGCAGTATTTT
>-|-|TRBJ2-7|TRBV15
CATSTSTEGGYEQYF
TGTGCCACCAGCACGTCGACAGAAGGGGGCTACGAGCAGTACTTC
>-|TRBD1|TRBJ2-5|TRBV5-6
CASSKTGLETQYF
TGTGCCAGCAGTAAGACAGGGTTAGAGACCCAGTACTTC
>-|TRBD1|TRBJ2-3|TRBV7-3
CASSLAGGLADTQYF
TGTGCCAGCAGCTTAGCAGGGGGCCTCGCAGATACGCAGTATTTT